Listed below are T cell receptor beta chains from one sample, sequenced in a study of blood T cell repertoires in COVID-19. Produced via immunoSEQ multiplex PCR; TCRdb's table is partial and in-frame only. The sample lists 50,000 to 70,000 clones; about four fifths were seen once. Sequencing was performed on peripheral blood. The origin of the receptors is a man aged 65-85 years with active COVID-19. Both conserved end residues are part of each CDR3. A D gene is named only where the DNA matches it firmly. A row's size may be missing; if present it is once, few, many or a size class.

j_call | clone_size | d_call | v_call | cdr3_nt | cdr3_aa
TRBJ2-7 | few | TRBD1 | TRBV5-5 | TGTGCCAGCAGCTTCGGGACAGGGACCTACGAGCAGTACTTC | CASSFGTGTYEQYF
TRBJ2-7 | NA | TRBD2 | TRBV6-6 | TGTGCCAGCAGACACCTAGCGGGAGTGGGGTACGAGCAGTACTTC | CASRHLAGVGYEQYF
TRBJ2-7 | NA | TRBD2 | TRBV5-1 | TGCGCCAGCAGCTCAGGGACTAGCGGGAGAGGTGAGCAGTACTTC | CASSSGTSGRGEQYF
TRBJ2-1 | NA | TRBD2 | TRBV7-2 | TGTGCCAGCAGCCTAAGACTAGCGGGCCACAATGAGCAGTTCTTC | CASSLRLAGHNEQFF
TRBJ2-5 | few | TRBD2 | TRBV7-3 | TGTGCCAGCAGCTCCCTGACTAGCGGGAGAGGGGAGACCCAGTACTTC | CASSSLTSGRGETQYF
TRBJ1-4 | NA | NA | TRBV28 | TGTGCCAGCAGTTCAGGAACTAATGAAAAACTGTTTTTT | CASSSGTNEKLFF
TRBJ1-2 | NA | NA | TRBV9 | TGTGCCAGCAGCGTAGGCGGCGTCGACTATGGCTACACCTTC | CASSVGGVDYGYTF
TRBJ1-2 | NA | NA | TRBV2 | TGTGCCAGCGGCGGGGGGGGGAACTATGGCTACACCTTC | CASGGGGNYGYTF
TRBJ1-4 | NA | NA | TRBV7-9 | TGTGCCAGCAGCTTATACTTATCGAGAACTAATGAAAAACTGTTTTTT | CASSLYLSRTNEKLFF
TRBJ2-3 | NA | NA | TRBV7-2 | TGTGCCACTGGAGGGCAGGGCAACACAGATACGCAGTATTTT | CATGGQGNTDTQYF
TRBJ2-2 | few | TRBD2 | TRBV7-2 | TGTGCCAGCAGACAGTCTAGCGGGAGAGACACCGGGGAGCTGTTTTTT | CASRQSSGRDTGELFF
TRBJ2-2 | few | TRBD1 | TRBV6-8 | TGTGCCAGCACCCTCCTAGCTCCGGGACAGAAAAAATCGAACACCGGGGAGCTGTTTTTT | CASTLLAPGQKKSNTGELFF
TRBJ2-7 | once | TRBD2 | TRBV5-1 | TGCGCCAGCCGGCGGGAGGCCAGGACAGAGCAGTACTTC | CASRREARTEQYF
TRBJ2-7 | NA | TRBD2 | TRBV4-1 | TGCGCCAGCAGCCAAGAACTAGCGGGAGGCTCCTACGAGCAGTACTTC | CASSQELAGGSYEQYF
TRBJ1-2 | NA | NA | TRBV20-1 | TGCAGTGCTTACCAGGGGAGCTACACCTTC | CSAYQGSYTF
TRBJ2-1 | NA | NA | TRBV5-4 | TGTGCCAGCAGCCGCTTAAGCGGAGCTTACAATGAGCAGTTCTTC | CASSRLSGAYNEQFF
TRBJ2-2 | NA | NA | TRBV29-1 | TGCAGCGCCCGAGGGGGGGCGGACACCGGGGAGCTGTTTTTT | CSARGGADTGELFF
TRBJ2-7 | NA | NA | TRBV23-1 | TGCGCCAGCAGTCGCGGGGCAGCGCGCCTCTACGAGCAGTACTTC | CASSRGAARLYEQYF
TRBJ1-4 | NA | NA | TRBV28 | TGTGCCAGCAGTCTCCGACAGAATAATGAAAAACTGTTTTTT | CASSLRQNNEKLFF
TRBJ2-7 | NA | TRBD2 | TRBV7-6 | TGTGCCAGCAGCCCCCTAGGGACTAGCCTACCCCACGAGCAGTACTTC | CASSPLGTSLPHEQYF
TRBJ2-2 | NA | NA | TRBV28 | TGTGCCAGCAGTCGAGCCGGCAGGGGAGCCACCGGGGAGCTGTTTTTT | CASSRAGRGATGELFF
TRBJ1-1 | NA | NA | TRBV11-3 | TGTGCCAGCAGCCAGAGCGGGGTGAGGGGCACTGAAGCTTTCTTT | CASSQSGVRGTEAFF
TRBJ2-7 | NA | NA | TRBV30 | TGTGCCTGGAGCGGTGGCTCCTACGAGCAGTACTTC | CAWSGGSYEQYF
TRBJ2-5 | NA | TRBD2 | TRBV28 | TGTGCCAGCAGTTTGCCTACTGGCCGGGACGGAGCGGGGGTGCAAGAGACCCAGTACTTC | CASSLPTGRDGAGVQETQYF
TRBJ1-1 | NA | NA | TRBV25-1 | TGTGCCAGCAGTGAACCTAACACTGAAGCTTTCTTT | CASSEPNTEAFF
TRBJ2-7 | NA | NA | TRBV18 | TGTGCCAGCTCACTAAACTCTCACTACGAGCAGTACTTC | CASSLNSHYEQYF
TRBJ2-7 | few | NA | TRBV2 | TGTGCCAGCAGCTATAGCTACGAGCAGTACTTC | CASSYSYEQYF
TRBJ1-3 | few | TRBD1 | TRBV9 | TGTGCCAGCAGCTTCCGGGACAGGGTTAACTCTGGAAACACCATATATTTT | CASSFRDRVNSGNTIYF
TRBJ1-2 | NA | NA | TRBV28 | TGTGCCAGCAGTTTAGGTCAGGGCCTATATGGCTACACCTTC | CASSLGQGLYGYTF
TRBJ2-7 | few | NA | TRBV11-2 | TGTGCCAGCAGTCTGGACATATGGTACGAGCAGTACTTC | CASSLDIWYEQYF